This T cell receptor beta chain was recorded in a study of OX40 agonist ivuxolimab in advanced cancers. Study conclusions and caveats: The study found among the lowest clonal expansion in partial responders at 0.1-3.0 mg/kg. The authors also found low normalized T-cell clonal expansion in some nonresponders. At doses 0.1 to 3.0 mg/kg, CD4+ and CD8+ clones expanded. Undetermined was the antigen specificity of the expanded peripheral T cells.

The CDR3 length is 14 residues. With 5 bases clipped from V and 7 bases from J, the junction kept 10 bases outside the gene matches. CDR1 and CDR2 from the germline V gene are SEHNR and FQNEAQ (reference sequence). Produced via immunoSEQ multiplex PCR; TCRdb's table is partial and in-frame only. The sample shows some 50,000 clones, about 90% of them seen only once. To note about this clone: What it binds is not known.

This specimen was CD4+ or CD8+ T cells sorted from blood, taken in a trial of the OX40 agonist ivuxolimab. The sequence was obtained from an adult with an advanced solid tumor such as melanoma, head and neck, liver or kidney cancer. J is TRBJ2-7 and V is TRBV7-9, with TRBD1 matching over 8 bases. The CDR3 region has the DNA TGTGCCAGCAGCGAAAGGACAGGGATAGGGGAGCAGTACTTC. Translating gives CASSERTGIGEQYF.